The next 24 T cell receptor beta chains were all read from a single sample in a study of T-cell memory formation after mild COVID-19. One entry per CDR3 protein, called by TCRdb with MiXCR from the 5' RACE reads. The table includes approximately 350,000 distinct CDR3 sequences, roughly 13% detected once. Sequencing used PBMCs or a T cell subset sorted from them (not recorded which). These receptors originate from a man between 18 and 35 years old who had mild COVID-19 (a few samples of this study predate the infection). Cell type and time point are not known.

The chain joins TRBV5-6 to TRBJ2-7; 7 bases line up with TRBD2. This CDR3 has 17 residues. V lost 0 bases, J lost 0 bases, and 9 bases stayed unmatched. Germline-derived CDR1 and CDR2 are SGHDT and YYEEEE. The CDR3 is CASSLVSSGFSSYEQYF. The CDR3 bases are TGTGCCAGCAGCTTGGTGTCTAGCGGATTCAGCTCCTACGAGCAGTACTTC.

Only a few counts were recorded for this clonotype. The rearrangement links TRBV12-3 or TRBV12-4 to TRBJ2-4; 9 nucleotides align to TRBD1. V trimming: 8 bases; J trimming: 1 base; junction bases outside the gene matches: 9. The CDR3 is 16 amino acids. CDR3: CASLSSGQGAKNIQYF. The CDR3 nucleotides read TGTGCCAGCTTATCCTCGGGACAGGGTGCCAAAAACATTCAGTACTTC.

The chain recombines TRBV28 with TRBJ1-5; D not resolved. Germline V lookup: CDR1 MDHEN, CDR2 SYDVKM. The CDR3 loop spans 18 amino acids. V lost 3 bases and J 5 bases, leaving 23 bases between the germline ends. This chain's CDR3 is CASSFGLWSRETDQPQHF. In nucleotides, the CDR3 is TGTGCCAGCAGTTTCGGGCTTTGGTCGAGGGAGACGGATCAGCCCCAGCATTTT.

This clonotype was observed many times. The CDR3 DNA is TGTGCCAGCCCCGGGGACCGAAGCACAGATACGCAGTATTTT. Protein sequence: CASPGDRSTDTQYF. The V call is TRBV7-9, the J call TRBJ2-3; D is possibly TRBD1 or TRBD2 (5 bases each). The CDR3 runs to 14 residues. V was clipped by 8 bases and J by 0 bases, with 12 bases between them. Germline V CDR1 and CDR2: SEHNR, FQNEAQ (reference sequence).

This clonotype occurred a few times. The genes are TRBV5-1 and TRBJ1-1, with 7 bases matching TRBD1. Germline V gene lookup returns CDR1 SGHRS and CDR2 YFSETQ. The CDR3 loop spans 14 amino acids. V shed 4 bases and J 6 bases; nucleotides not matched to a gene: 9. The CDR3 sequence is CASSLRQGLPEAFF. CDR3 bases: TGCGCCAGCAGCCTGCGACAGGGCCTCCCTGAAGCTTTCTTT.

This clonotype was recorded at least ten times. The chain uses TRBV20-1 and TRBJ2-3; a possible D gene is TRBD1 (5 bases). The CDR3 is 15 amino acids. Trimming removed 6 bases at V and 0 bases at J, with 16 bases between. Per germline, CDR1 DFQATT and CDR2 SNEGSKA (reference sequence). This CDR3 reads CSAPRQISSTDTQYF. The CDR3 DNA follows: TGCAGTGCACCTAGACAGATTTCTAGCACAGATACGCAGTATTTT.

This clonotype was detected a few times. The rearrangement joins TRBV10-3 to TRBJ1-5; 8 nucleotides agree with TRBD1. Per the germline V gene, CDR1 is ENHRY and CDR2 is SYGVKD. Trimming cost V 6 bases and J 2 bases; bases outside gene matches: 9. The length of the CDR3 is 16 residues. The CDR3 loop is CAISSGTGPGNQPQHF. CDR3 DNA: TGTGCCATCAGCTCGGGGACAGGACCGGGCAATCAGCCCCAGCATTTT.

The table lists this clonotype with many counts. The V call is TRBV6-1, the J call TRBJ2-5, with 11 bases aligning to TRBD2. Germline V gene sequence: CDR1 MNHNS, CDR2 SASEGT. The CDR3 length is 15 residues. V lost 2 bases and J lost 4; bases outside the gene matches: 3. In DNA, the CDR3 is TGTGCCAGCAGTGAATTAGCGGGGGGGCCAGAGACCCAGTACTTC. As protein: CASSELAGGPETQYF.

This clonotype was seen a few times. J is TRBJ1-1 and V is TRBV3-1; D unclear. The CDR3 covers 12 residues. The V end was cut by 3 bases, the J end by 6 bases, with 8 bases between. Germline CDR1 reads LGHDT; CDR2 reads YNNKEL (reference sequence). CDR3: CASSQRTAEAFF. The DNA for the CDR3 is TGTGCCAGCAGCCAGAGGACGGCTGAAGCTTTCTTT.

The chain combines TRBV29-1 with TRBJ1-2; D is ambiguous. V was cut by 3 bases and J by 4 bases, with 9 bases left in between. The CDR3 spans 12 residues. Germline V gene sequence: CDR1 SQVTM, CDR2 ANQGSEA. CDR3 region: CSVETPLYGYTF. The CDR3 DNA is TGCAGCGTTGAGACCCCTCTCTATGGCTACACCTTC.

A few counts support this clonotype. The genes are TRBV24-1 and TRBJ2-4; perhaps TRBD2 as D (5 bases). The CDR3 runs to 14 residues. CDR1 and CDR2 (germline): KGHDR, SFDVKD. Between the trimmed V and J ends, which lost 3 bases and 8 bases, there was a span of 13 bases. The chain's CDR3 is CATSDPRDPDIQYF. The CDR3 region has the DNA TGTGCCACCAGTGATCCCCGGGATCCGGACATTCAGTACTTC.

The J gene is TRBJ2-7, the V gene TRBV5-1; 8 nucleotides agree with TRBD1. CDR1 and CDR2 (germline): SGHRS, YFSETQ. The J segment lost 1 base and the V segment lost 4 bases, leaving 7 bases of the junction unmatched. The length of the CDR3 is 15 residues. The CDR3 nucleotides are TGCGCCAGCAGCGGGACAGGATTACGGTCCTACGAGCAGTACTTC. It is translated as CASSGTGLRSYEQYF.

This clonotype was seen only a few times. V usage is TRBV9 and J usage is TRBJ2-3; no reliable D call. V lost 0 bases and J 0 bases, leaving 14 bases between the germline ends. Germline V gene data show CDR1 as SGDLS and CDR2 as YYNGEE. The CDR3 is 17 residues long. CDR3 nucleotides: TGTGCCAGCAGCGTAGGGTACGGACCCGTTAGCACAGATACGCAGTATTTT. Translation gives CASSVGYGPVSTDTQYF.

The V and J genes are TRBV28 and TRBJ2-5; D possibly uses TRBD1 or TRBD2 (6 bases each). V was shortened by 6 bases and J by 5 bases, with 13 bases between the two germline ends. This CDR3 is 13 amino acids long. Germline lookup yields CDR1 MDHEN and CDR2 SYDVKM. The chain's CDR3 is CASSGGHRETQYF. The CDR3 bases are TGTGCCAGCAGCGGGGGACATCGGGAGACCCAGTACTTC.

This clonotype has ten or more counts. CDR3 protein: CSARDRQGPYNEQFF. The CDR3 DNA sequence: TGCAGTGCTAGAGATCGACAGGGGCCCTACAATGAGCAGTTCTTC. V is TRBV20-1 and J is TRBJ2-1; TRBD1 agrees at 8 bases. The CDR3 sequence is 15 residues long. Germline V gene sequence: CDR1 DFQATT, CDR2 SNEGSKA (reference sequence). Trimming at V came to 0 bases and at J to 2 bases, leaving 3 bases not matched to a gene.

The chain couples TRBV4-1 to TRBJ2-7; no definite D call. Germline V gene sequence: CDR1 MGHRA, CDR2 YSYEKL. The CDR3 has 15 amino acids. Trimming shortened V by 0 bases and J by 2 bases, and 11 bases separated the two germline ends. The CDR3 protein is CASSQEARSPYEQYF. The CDR3 coding sequence is TGCGCCAGCAGCCAAGAGGCCAGGTCCCCCTACGAGCAGTACTTC.

This rearrangement joins TRBV2 to TRBJ1-1, with a possible D match to TRBD1 (6 bases). CDR1 is SNHLY and CDR2 is FYNNEI in the germline V gene. V was shortened by 6 bases and J by 2 bases, with 13 bases between the two germline ends. The CDR3 runs 14 residues. Here the CDR3 DNA reads TGTGCCAGCAGACCTTTGGACAGAAACACTGAAGCTTTCTTT. Its protein product is CASRPLDRNTEAFF. Together with reference TRBV2 and TRBJ1-1, the CDR3 gives the full variable domain: EPEVTQTPSHQVTQMGQEVILRCVPISNHLYFYWYRQILGQKVEFLVSFYNNEISEKSEIFDDQFSVERPDGSNFTLKIRSTKLEDSAMYFCASRPLDRNTEAFFGQGTRLTVV.

This clonotype was seen repeatedly, ten times or more. The V and J genes are TRBV5-1 and TRBJ2-1; 12 bases align to TRBD2. The germline V gene has CDR1 SGHRS and CDR2 YFSETQ. The CDR3 consists of 15 residues. Unmatched junction bases numbered 1, after V lost 2 bases and J lost 4 bases. In nucleotides, the CDR3 is TGCGCCAGCAGCTTCGGGACTAGCGGGTACAATGAGCAGTTCTTC. It codes for CASSFGTSGYNEQFF. The full variable domain, in which reference TRBV5-1 and TRBJ2-1 provide the parts outside the CDR3, is KAGVTQTPRYLIKTRGQQVTLSCSPISGHRSVSWYQQTPGQGLQFLFEYFSETQRNKGNFPGRFSGRQFSNSRSEMNVSTLELGDSALYLCASSFGTSGYNEQFFGPGTRLTVL.

The rearrangement joins TRBV7-2 to TRBJ1-5; D gene uncertain. The CDR3 covers 15 residues. Germline lookup yields CDR1 SGHTA and CDR2 FQGNSA. V lost 5 bases, J lost 0 bases, and 11 bases lay in between. This CDR3 reads CASSPGISSNQPQHF. The CDR3 bases are TGTGCCAGCAGCCCGGGGATTTCTAGCAATCAGCCCCAGCATTTT.

The chain is built from TRBV6-2 or TRBV6-3 and TRBJ1-5; unclear D gene. The germline gives CDR1 MNHEY, CDR2 SVGEGT. Trimming took 2 bases from V and 3 from J, leaving 8 bases between them. The CDR3 totals 14 residues. This chain's CDR3 is CASSYMGFNQPQHF. The CDR3 nucleotides are TGTGCCAGCAGTTACATGGGATTCAATCAGCCCCAGCATTTT.

V and J are TRBV6-2 or TRBV6-3 and TRBJ2-6; a weak D match, TRBD1 (5 bases). The CDR3 runs 17 residues. Germline lookup yields CDR1 MNHEY and CDR2 SVGEGT. Between the trimmed V and J ends, which lost 6 bases and 0 bases, there was a span of 15 bases. The CDR3 coding sequence is TGTGCCAGCAGAACCGACAGCCCCGTCTCTGGGGCCAACGTCCTGACTTTC. Translation gives CASRTDSPVSGANVLTF.

The chain uses TRBV28 and TRBJ2-7; TRBD2 might be the D (6 bases). Germline CDR1 reads MDHEN; CDR2 reads SYDVKM. This CDR3 comprises 11 residues. The V and J ends lost 6 bases and 3 bases respectively, with 6 bases between them. The CDR3 is CASRRDYEQYF. The CDR3 nucleotides are TGTGCCAGCAGGCGGGACTACGAGCAGTACTTC. The entire variable domain, with the rest obtained from reference TRBV28 and TRBJ2-7, is as follows: DVKVTQSSRYLVKRTGEKVFLECVQDMDHENMFWYRQDPGLGLRLIYFSYDVKMKEKGDIPEGYSVSREKKERFSLILESASTNQTSMYLCASRRDYEQYFGPGTRLTVT.

The V call is TRBV7-2, the J call TRBJ1-1; weak D call: TRBD1 (6 bases). The germline gives CDR1 SGHTA, CDR2 FQGNSA. The CDR3 extends over 13 amino acids. V was pared by 5 bases and J by 4 bases, with 11 bases between. CDR3 sequence reads: CASSTAGVTEAFF. As DNA, the CDR3 is TGTGCCAGCAGCACGGCAGGGGTCACTGAAGCTTTCTTT.

The rearrangement links TRBV7-3 to TRBJ1-1; D perhaps matches TRBD1 (5 bases). CDR1 and CDR2 (germline): SGHTA, FQGTGA. Trimming took off 7 bases at V and 4 bases at J, with 13 bases between the two ends. This CDR3 contains 13 residues. The CDR3 is CASKSGRGTEAFF. CDR3 nucleotides: TGTGCCAGCAAGTCCGGAAGGGGCACTGAAGCTTTCTTT.